This T cell receptor (beta chain) is from a study of cytomegalovirus exposure and HLA in healthy donors. Each donor was nominally healthy when sampled (though unrecorded immune exposures were likely). Overall study findings and caveats: It is likely that the observed cluster of highly shared sequence variants was a sequencing artifact. Later analysis associated a missense DCLRE1C variant with TCR beta V- and J-gene trimming. Researchers catalogued roughly 170 TCR beta chains as cytomegalovirus-associated.

Germline V CDR1 and CDR2: SEHNR, FQNEAQ (reference sequence). This CDR3 is built from 14 residues. Trimming took 5 bases from V and 8 from J; bases not matched to a gene: 9. In the case of this clone: Antigen specificity is unknown.

The PCR had 60 Vbeta and 13 Jbeta primers. Assay: immunoSEQ multiplex PCR; the TCRdb copy retains only in-frame clones and omits some. The sample holds about 190,000 clones; about four fifths are singletons and the top ten take about 1.8%. The source of this sequence is a man aged 18-30 years in good health and CMV-seronegative. This chain uses TRBV7-9 with TRBJ1-2, with 9 nucleotides matching TRBD1. Sequencing was performed on PBMCs. The CDR3 nucleotides read TGTGCCAGCAGCCACGGGGGACAGGGTATGGGCTACACCTTC. Amino acids: CASSHGGQGMGYTF.